This entry lists 7 T cell receptor beta chains sequenced from one sample in a study of blood T cell repertoires in COVID-19 (dated by TCRdb to 2020 to 2021). Libraries were constructed by the immunoSEQ multiplex PCR assay. Held by TCRdb, this immuneACCESS table contains in-frame sequences only and omits some clones. Under half of the omission traces to an unresolved V gene where checked; the cause of the rest is unknown. For this sample the table gives roughly 74,000 clones, of which around 89% were detected only once. The biggest ten clones account for 1.2% of the sample. Sequenced material: PBMCs or T cells enriched from blood (not recorded which). These TCRs come from a woman aged 45-59 years with acute COVID-19.

This chain uses TRBV3-1 (or the pseudogene TRBV3-2) with TRBJ2-7; TRBD2 agrees at 12 bases. The CDR3 loop spans 18 amino acids. V lost 0 bases and J lost 2; bases outside the gene matches: 8. Germline lookup yields CDR1 LGHDT and CDR2 YNNKEL (reference sequence). The CDR3 bases are TGTGCCAGCAGCCAAGATATGGGACTAGCGGGTCCCACCTACGAGCAGTACTTC. The encoded protein is CASSQDMGLAGPTYEQYF.

The genes are TRBV24-1 and TRBJ1-3, with D unclear. V lost 3 bases, J lost 3 bases, and 11 bases lay in between. Germline loops: CDR1 KGHDR, CDR2 SFDVKD. This CDR3 spans 15 amino acids. CDR3 region: CATSDVGSGGNTIYF. In DNA, the CDR3 is TGTGCCACCAGTGATGTTGGGAGTGGTGGAAACACCATATATTTT.

The gene calls are TRBV11-3 and TRBJ2-1, with 8 bases identical to TRBD2. Losses at the gene ends were 0 bases for V and 1 base for J; bases not matched to a gene: 11. The CDR3 has 19 amino acids. Per germline, CDR1 SGHNT and CDR2 YENEEA. CDR3 coding DNA: TGTGCCAGCAGCTTAGATCCCAGGGCTAGCGGGTTTTCCTACAATGAGCAGTTCTTC. Protein product: CASSLDPRASGFSYNEQFF.

J is TRBJ2-5 and V is TRBV11-3, with D unclear. CDR1 is SGHNT and CDR2 is YENEEA in the germline V gene. There are 14 residues in the CDR3. Trimming cost V 2 bases and J 4 bases, with 11 bases left between them. This chain's CDR3 is CASSLLVGSETQYF. Written as DNA, the CDR3 is TGTGCCAGCAGCTTATTGGTCGGTTCAGAGACCCAGTACTTC.

The count of this clone is one. The V gene is TRBV19, the J gene TRBJ1-2; the match to TRBD1 covers 8 bases. V shed 4 bases and J 6 bases; nucleotides not matched to a gene: 1. Per the germline V gene, CDR1 is LNHDA and CDR2 is SQIVND (reference sequence). The CDR3 length is 12 residues. This CDR3 reads CASSRTGNGYTF. In DNA form, the CDR3 reads TGTGCCAGTAGTAGGACAGGGAATGGCTACACCTTC. Drawing the rest from reference TRBV19 and TRBJ1-2, the complete variable domain is DGGITQSPKYLFRKEGQNVTLSCEQNLNHDAMYWYRQDPGQGLRLIYYSQIVNDFQKGDIAEGYSVSREKKESFPLTVTSAQKNPTAFYLCASSRTGNGYTFGSGTRLTVV.

This clone was seen just once. V is TRBV19 and J is TRBJ1-6; 8 bases match TRBD1. The CDR3 totals 16 residues. Looked up from germline, CDR1 is LNHDA and CDR2 is SQIVND (reference sequence). V was pared by 5 bases and J by 6 bases, with 9 bases of the junction left unmatched. The CDR3 is CASSADREALNSPLHF. The CDR3, as DNA: TGTGCCAGTAGTGCGGACAGGGAGGCCCTTAATTCACCCCTCCACTTT.

J is TRBJ2-7 and V is TRBV20-1; D perhaps matches TRBD1 (6 bases). The CDR3 has 14 amino acids. From germline, CDR1 is DFQATT and CDR2 SNEGSKA (reference sequence). V lost 3 bases and J 5 bases, leaving 17 bases between the germline ends. The CDR3 loop is CSASLAGALNEQYF. CDR3 in DNA: TGCAGTGCTAGTTTGGCAGGGGCTCTCAACGAGCAGTACTTC.